This T cell receptor beta chain was identified in a study of neurological immune-mediated disorders. TCRdb reprocessed the 5' RACE reads with MiXCR, giving one entry per CDR3 protein. The sample gives about 55,000 distinct CDR3 sequences, approximately 4.4% of which show up once; about 3% is in the top ten. This CDR3 has 13 amino acids. Trimming stripped 4 bases from V and 4 bases from J, with 7 bases between. This clonotype was observed at least ten times. The clonotype comes from a middle-aged man with multiple sclerosis. Sequencing was carried out using PBMCs. V usage is TRBV12-3 or TRBV12-4 and J usage is TRBJ2-2; no reliable D call. CDR3 sequence: CASSSYTTGELFF. The CDR3, as DNA: TGTGCCAGCAGTTCATACACCACCGGGGAGCTGTTTTTT.